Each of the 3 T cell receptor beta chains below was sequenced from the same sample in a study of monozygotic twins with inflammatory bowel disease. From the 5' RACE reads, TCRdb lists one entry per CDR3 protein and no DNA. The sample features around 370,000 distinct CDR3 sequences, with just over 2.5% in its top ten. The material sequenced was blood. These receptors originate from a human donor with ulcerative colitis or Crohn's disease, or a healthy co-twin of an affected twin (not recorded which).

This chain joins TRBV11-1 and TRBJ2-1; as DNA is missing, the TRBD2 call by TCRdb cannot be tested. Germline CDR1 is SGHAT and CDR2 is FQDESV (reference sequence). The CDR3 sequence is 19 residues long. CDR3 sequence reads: CASSSYGHRQGLRVNEQFF.

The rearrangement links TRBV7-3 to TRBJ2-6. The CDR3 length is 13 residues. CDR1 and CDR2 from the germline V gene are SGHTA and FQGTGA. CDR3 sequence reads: CASSLVGANVLTF.

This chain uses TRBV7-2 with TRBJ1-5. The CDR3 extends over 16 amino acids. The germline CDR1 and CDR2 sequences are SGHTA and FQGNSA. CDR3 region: CASSLGGRSSNQPQHF.